Below are 10 T cell receptor beta chains sequenced from a single sample in a study of blood T cell repertoires in COVID-19. Produced via immunoSEQ multiplex PCR; TCRdb's table is partial and in-frame only. The table includes 100,000 or so clones, 90% to 95% detected once. Sequenced material: peripheral blood. These receptor sequences come from a human donor with active COVID-19. The donor label of this sample is uncertain.

This sequence joins TRBV27 and TRBJ2-2; the match to TRBD2 covers 11 bases. This CDR3 is 17 amino acids long. Germline lookup yields CDR1 MNHEY and CDR2 SMNVEV (reference sequence). Losses at the gene ends were 6 bases for V and 6 bases for J; bases not matched to a gene: 12. Here the CDR3 DNA reads TGTGCCAGCAGCCGGATACTAGCGGGAGTTGTTCCCGGGGAGCTGTTTTTT. Translation: CASSRILAGVVPGELFF.

This clone was counted once. The chain uses TRBV29-1 and TRBJ1-1, with TRBD1 as a possible D gene (5 bases). Trimming took off 3 bases at V and 0 bases at J, with 11 bases between the two ends. The CDR3 runs to 14 residues. Germline assignment: CDR1 SQVTM and CDR2 ANQGSEA. The CDR3 here is CSVDGGGMNTEAFF. The DNA of the CDR3 is TGCAGCGTTGACGGGGGTGGGATGAACACTGAAGCTTTCTTT.

CDR3 region: CASSSRPKPLIAGDEQYF. CDR3 nucleotide sequence: TGTGCCAGCAGCTCAAGACCGAAGCCTTTAATAGCGGGGGACGAGCAGTACTTC. The chain uses TRBV11-2 and TRBJ2-7; 9 positions agree with TRBD2. V lost 4 bases and J lost 5; bases outside the gene matches: 18. The CDR3 runs to 18 residues. Germline V CDR1 and CDR2: SGHAT, FQNNGV.

This chain links TRBV3-1 (or the pseudogene TRBV3-2) with TRBJ2-2, with 7 bases aligning to TRBD2. Germline CDR1 and CDR2: LGHDT and YNNKEL (reference sequence). Losses at the gene ends were 4 bases for V and 4 bases for J; bases not matched to a gene: 6. This CDR3 has 15 amino acids. CDR3 bases: TGTGCCAGCAGCCCAACGAGCGGGACCACCGGGGAGCTGTTTTTT. Encoded protein: CASSPTSGTTGELFF.

This chain connects TRBV6-6 to TRBJ2-1; D gene uncertain. The length of the CDR3 is 15 residues. Trimming took off 0 bases at V and 3 bases at J, with 9 bases between the two ends. The germline gives CDR1 MNHNY, CDR2 SVGAGI (reference sequence). CDR3 DNA sequence: TGTGCCAGCAGTTACTCGAGCGCGGTCTACAATGAGCAGTTCTTC. This gives the protein CASSYSSAVYNEQFF.

The chain combines TRBV2 with TRBJ2-5; 7 bases are a match to TRBD2. V was clipped by 8 bases and J by 5 bases; unmatched bases: 17. The CDR3 totals 16 residues. The germline gives CDR1 SNHLY, CDR2 FYNNEI. CDR3 sequence (DNA): TGTGCCAGCTCTGCGGGAGTTTTTAAGGAGTGGGAGACCCAGTACTTC. Protein sequence: CASSAGVFKEWETQYF.

The gene calls are TRBV6-4 and TRBJ1-1; the D is unclear. The CDR3 consists of 16 residues. Trimming shortened V by 0 bases and J by 1 base, and 12 bases separated the two germline ends. Germline CDR1 is MRHNA and CDR2 is SNTAGT. CDR3 DNA: TGTGCCAGCAGTGACTCGGTGGGAGTCGGGAACACTGAAGCTTTCTTT. This codes for CASSDSVGVGNTEAFF.

V gene TRBV28 combines with J gene TRBJ1-4; TRBD1 matches at 11 bases. Unmatched junction bases numbered 6, after V lost 5 bases and J lost 7 bases. Germline CDR1 MDHEN, CDR2 SYDVKM. This CDR3 has 15 residues. DNA for the CDR3: TGTGCCAGCAGTCCCTCCGGGACAGGGGGTGAAAAACTGTTTTTT. Translation gives CASSPSGTGGEKLFF.

The V call is TRBV3-1 (or the pseudogene TRBV3-2), the J call TRBJ2-3; a possible D gene is TRBD2 (5 bases). Trimming removed 0 bases at V and 3 bases at J, with 16 bases between. CDR3 size: 17 residues. Germline lookup yields CDR1 LGHDT and CDR2 YNNKEL (reference sequence). DNA for the CDR3: TGTGCCAGCAGCCAAGATCGATCTAGCTTGGGGACAGATACGCAGTATTTT. Protein product: CASSQDRSSLGTDTQYF.

The genes are TRBV5-5 and TRBJ2-2, with D possibly TRBD1 on 6 matching bases. This CDR3 contains 12 residues. Germline V gene lookup returns CDR1 SGHKS and CDR2 YYEKEE (reference sequence). V gave up 7 bases and J gave up 4 bases, with 8 bases separating them. The CDR3, as DNA: TGTGCCAGCCAGGGGACCACCGGGGAGCTGTTTTTT. Translated: CASQGTTGELFF.